Sequencing of this TCR beta chain was carried out in a study of cytomegalovirus exposure and HLA in healthy donors. Whole-study results and caveats: Presence/absence results assume similar sequencing depth per donor, which may not hold. Most TCRs appeared rarely, but some public TCRs recurred in many donors.

Details on this clone: The antigen remains unidentified.

Amplification used 60 Vbeta primers and 13 Jbeta primers. Measured with immunoSEQ multiplex PCR; TCRdb has only the in-frame clones, and not every one. The sample yields 120,000 or so clones, 70% to 85% seen once. Germline CDR1 reads KGHSH; CDR2 reads LQKENI. Trimming shortened V by 0 bases and J by 4 bases, and 13 bases separated the two germline ends. This CDR3 is 16 amino acids long. The TCR was taken from a man aged 25 to 40 in good health and CMV-seropositive. V is TRBV18 and J is TRBJ2-1; no reliable D call. The specimen was PBMCs. In nucleotides, the CDR3 is TGTGCCAGCTCACCACCGGCGGTCCGCACATACAATGAGCAGTTCTTC. Amino acids: CASSPPAVRTYNEQFF.